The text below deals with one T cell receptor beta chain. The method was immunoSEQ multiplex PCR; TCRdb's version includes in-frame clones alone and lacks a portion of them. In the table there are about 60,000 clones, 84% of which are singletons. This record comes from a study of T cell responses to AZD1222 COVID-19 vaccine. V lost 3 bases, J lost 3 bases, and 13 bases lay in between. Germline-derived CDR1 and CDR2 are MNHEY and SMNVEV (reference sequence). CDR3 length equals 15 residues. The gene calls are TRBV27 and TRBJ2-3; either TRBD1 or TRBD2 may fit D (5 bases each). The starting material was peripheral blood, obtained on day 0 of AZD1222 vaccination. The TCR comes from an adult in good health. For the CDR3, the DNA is TGTGCCAGCAGTTTCGCAGGGACCACAACAGATACGCAGTATTTT. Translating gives CASSFAGTTTDTQYF.